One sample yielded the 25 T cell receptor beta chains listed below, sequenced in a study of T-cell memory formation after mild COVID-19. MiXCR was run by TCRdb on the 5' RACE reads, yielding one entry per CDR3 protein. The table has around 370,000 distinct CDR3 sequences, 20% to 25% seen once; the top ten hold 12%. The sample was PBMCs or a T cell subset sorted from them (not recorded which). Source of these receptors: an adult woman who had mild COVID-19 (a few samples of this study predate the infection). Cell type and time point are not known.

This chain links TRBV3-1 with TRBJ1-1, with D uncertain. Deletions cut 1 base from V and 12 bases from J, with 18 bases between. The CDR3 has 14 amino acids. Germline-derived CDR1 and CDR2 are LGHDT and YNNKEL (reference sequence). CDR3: CASSQVSTDPWSFF. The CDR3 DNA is TGTGCCAGCAGCCAAGTTTCTACAGACCCTTGGTCTTTCTTT.

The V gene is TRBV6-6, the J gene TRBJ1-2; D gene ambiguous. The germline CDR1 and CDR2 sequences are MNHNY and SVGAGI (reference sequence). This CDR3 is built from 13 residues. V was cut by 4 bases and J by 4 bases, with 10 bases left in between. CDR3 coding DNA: TGTGCCAGCAGTTCCAAAGGCCTCTATGGCTACACCTTC. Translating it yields CASSSKGLYGYTF.

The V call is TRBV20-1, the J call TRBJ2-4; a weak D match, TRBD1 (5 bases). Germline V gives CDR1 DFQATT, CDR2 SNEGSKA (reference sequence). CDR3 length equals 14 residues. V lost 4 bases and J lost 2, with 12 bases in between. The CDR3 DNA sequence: TGCAGTGCTACATTTCAGGGTTCCAAAAACATTCAGTACTTC. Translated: CSATFQGSKNIQYF.

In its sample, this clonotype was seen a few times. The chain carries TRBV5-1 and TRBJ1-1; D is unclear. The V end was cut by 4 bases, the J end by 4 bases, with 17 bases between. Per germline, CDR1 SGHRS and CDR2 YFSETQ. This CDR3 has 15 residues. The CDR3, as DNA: TGCGCCAGCAGCCCCAACCCCGATTCGACCACTGAAGCTTTCTTT. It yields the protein CASSPNPDSTTEAFF.

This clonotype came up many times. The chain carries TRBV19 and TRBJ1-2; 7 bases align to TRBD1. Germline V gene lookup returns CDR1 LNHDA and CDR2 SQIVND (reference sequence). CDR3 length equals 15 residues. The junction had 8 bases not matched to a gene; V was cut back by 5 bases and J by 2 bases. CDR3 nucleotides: TGTGCCAGTAGTCCGGGGGACAGAGGCAACTATGGCTACACCTTC. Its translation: CASSPGDRGNYGYTF.

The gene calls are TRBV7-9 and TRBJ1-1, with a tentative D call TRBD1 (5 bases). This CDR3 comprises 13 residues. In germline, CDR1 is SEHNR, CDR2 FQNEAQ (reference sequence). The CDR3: CASGGSGNTEAFF. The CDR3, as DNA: TGTGCTTCGGGGGGGTCAGGGAACACTGAAGCTTTCTTT.

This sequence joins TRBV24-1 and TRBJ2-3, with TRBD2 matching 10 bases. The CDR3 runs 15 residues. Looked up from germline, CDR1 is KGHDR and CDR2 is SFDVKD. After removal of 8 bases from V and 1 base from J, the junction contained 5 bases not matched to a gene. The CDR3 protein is CATMSGRVRTDTQYF. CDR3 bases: TGTGCCACCATGAGCGGGAGGGTTCGCACAGATACGCAGTATTTT.

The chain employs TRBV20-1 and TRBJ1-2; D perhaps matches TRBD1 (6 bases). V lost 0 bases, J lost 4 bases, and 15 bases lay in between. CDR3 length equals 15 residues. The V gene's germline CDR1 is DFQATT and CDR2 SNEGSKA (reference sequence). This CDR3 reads CSARDGGHRSYGYTF. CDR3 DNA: TGCAGTGCTAGAGATGGGGGACATCGTAGCTATGGCTACACCTTC.

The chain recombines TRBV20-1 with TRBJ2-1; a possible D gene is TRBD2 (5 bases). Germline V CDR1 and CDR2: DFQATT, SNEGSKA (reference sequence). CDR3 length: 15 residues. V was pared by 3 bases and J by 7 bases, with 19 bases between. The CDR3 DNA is TGCAGTGCTAGCGTCTGGGAGAGCGATTGGAATGAGCAGTTCTTC. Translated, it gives CSASVWESDWNEQFF.

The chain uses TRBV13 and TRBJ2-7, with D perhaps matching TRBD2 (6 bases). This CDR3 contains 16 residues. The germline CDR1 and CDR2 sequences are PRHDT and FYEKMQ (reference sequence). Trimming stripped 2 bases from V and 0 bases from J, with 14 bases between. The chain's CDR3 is CASSLRPGRSSYEQYF. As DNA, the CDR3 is TGTGCCAGCAGCTTACGTCCGGGGAGGAGCTCCTACGAGCAGTACTTC.

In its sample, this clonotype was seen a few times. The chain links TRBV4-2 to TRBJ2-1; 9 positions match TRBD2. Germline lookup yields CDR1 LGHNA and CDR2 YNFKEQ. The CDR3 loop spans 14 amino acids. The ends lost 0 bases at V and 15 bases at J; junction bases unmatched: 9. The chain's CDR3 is CASSQERSGSGWFF. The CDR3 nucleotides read TGTGCCAGCAGCCAAGAGCGTAGCGGGAGTGGATGGTTCTTC.

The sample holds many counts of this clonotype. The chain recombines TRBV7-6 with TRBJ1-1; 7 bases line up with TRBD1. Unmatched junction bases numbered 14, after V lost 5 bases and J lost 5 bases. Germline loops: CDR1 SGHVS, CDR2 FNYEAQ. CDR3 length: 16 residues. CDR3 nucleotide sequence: TGTGCCAGCAGCCCAGTTCCTAGGGGGCTAGGGACTGAAGCTTTCTTT. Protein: CASSPVPRGLGTEAFF.

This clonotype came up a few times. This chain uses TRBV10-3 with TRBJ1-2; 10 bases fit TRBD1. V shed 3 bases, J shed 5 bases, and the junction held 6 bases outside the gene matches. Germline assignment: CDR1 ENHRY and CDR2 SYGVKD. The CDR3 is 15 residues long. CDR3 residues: CAISDRDRGRYGYTF. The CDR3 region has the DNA TGTGCCATCAGTGACCGGGACAGGGGTCGTTATGGCTACACCTTC.

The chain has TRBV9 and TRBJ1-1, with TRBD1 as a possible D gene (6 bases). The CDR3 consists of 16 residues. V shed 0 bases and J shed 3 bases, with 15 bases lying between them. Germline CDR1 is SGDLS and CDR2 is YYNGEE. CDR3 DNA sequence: TGTGCCAGCAGCGTAGAGGGGGGGGCGCTGGACACTGAAGCTTTCTTT. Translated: CASSVEGGALDTEAFF.

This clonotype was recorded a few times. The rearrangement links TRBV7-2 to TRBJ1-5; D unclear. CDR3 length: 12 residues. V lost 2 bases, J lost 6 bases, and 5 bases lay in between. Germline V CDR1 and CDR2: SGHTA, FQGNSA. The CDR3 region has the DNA TGTGCCAGCAGCTTAATGGGTCAGCCCCAGCATTTT. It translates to CASSLMGQPQHF.

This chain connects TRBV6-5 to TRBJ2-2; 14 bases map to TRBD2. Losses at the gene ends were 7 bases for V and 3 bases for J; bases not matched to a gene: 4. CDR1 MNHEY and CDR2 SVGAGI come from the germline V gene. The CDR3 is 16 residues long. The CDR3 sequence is CASTRLAGGYTGELFF. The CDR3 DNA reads TGTGCCAGCACTAGACTAGCGGGAGGGTACACCGGGGAGCTGTTTTTT.

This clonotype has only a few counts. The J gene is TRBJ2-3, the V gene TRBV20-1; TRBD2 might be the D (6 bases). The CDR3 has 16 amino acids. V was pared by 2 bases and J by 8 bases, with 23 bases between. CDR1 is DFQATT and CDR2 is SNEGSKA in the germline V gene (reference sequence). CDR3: CSARSRPGVGGVTQYF. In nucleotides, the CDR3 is TGCAGTGCTAGATCTCGACCGGGGGTGGGTGGCGTTACGCAGTATTTT.

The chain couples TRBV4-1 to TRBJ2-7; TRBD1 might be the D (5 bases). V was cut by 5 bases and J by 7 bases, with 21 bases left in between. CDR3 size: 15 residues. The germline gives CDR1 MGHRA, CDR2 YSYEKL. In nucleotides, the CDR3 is TGCGCCAGCAGCTCATTCCAGGGAATCCTCTGGGAGCAGTACTTC. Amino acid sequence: CASSSFQGILWEQYF.

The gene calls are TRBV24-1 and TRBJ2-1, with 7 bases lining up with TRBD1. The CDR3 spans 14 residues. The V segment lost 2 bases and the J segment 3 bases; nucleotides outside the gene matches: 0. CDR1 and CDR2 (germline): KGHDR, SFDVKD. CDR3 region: CATSDWDSYNEQFF. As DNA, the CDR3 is TGTGCCACCAGTGATTGGGACAGCTACAATGAGCAGTTCTTC.

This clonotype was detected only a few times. The CDR3 reads CASSPGLTEAFF. Here the CDR3 DNA reads TGTGCCAGCAGCCCCGGGCTGACTGAAGCTTTCTTT. The rearrangement joins TRBV12-3 or TRBV12-4 to TRBJ1-1; D remains ambiguous. Trimming removed 6 bases from V and 5 bases from J, with 10 bases in between. The CDR3 totals 12 residues.

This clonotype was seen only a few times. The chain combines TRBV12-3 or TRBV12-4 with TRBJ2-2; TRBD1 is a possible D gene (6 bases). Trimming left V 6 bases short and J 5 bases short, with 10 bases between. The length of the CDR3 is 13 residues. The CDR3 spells CASSTDRTGELFF. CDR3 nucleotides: TGTGCCAGCAGCACCGACAGGACCGGGGAGCTGTTTTTT.

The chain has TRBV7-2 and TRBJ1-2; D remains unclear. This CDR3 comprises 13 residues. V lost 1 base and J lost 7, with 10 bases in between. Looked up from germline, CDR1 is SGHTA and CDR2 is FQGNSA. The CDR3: CASSLEILGGYTF. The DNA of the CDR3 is TGTGCCAGCAGCTTAGAAATACTGGGTGGCTACACCTTC.

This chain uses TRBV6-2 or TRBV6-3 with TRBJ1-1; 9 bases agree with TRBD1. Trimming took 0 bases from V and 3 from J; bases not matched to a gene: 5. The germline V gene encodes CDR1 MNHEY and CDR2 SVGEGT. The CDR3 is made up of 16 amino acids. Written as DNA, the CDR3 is TGTGCCAGCAGTTACTCCCGCGACAGGGGGTACACTGAAGCTTTCTTT. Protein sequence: CASSYSRDRGYTEAFF.

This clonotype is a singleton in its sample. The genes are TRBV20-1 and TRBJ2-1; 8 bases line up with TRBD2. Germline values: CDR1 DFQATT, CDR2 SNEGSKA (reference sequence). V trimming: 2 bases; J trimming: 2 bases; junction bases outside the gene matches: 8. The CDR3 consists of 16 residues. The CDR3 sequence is CSARSPRGGPYNEQFF. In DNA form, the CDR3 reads TGCAGTGCTAGATCCCCTCGGGGGGGCCCCTACAATGAGCAGTTCTTC.

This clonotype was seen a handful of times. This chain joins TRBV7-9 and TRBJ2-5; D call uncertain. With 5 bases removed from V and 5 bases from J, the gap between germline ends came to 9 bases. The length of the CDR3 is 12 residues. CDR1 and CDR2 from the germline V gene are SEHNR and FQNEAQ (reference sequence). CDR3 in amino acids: CASSRPSETQYF. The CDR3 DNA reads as TGTGCCAGCAGCCGGCCCTCGGAGACCCAGTACTTC.